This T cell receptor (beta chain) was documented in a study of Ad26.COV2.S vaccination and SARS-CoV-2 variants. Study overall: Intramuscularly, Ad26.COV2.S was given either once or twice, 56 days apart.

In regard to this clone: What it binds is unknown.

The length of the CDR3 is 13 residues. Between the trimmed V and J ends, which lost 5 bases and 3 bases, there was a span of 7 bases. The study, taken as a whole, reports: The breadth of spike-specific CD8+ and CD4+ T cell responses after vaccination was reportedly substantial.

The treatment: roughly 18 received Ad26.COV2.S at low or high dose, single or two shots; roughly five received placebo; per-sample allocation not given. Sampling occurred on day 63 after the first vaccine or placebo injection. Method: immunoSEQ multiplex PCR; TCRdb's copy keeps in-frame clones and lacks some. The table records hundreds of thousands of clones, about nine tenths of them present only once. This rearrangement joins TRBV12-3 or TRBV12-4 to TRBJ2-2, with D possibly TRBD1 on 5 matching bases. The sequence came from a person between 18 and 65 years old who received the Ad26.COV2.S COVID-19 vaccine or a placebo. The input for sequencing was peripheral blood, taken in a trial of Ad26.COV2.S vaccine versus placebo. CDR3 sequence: CASSDRHTGELFF. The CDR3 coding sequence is TGTGCCAGCAGTGACAGACACACCGGGGAGCTGTTTTTT.